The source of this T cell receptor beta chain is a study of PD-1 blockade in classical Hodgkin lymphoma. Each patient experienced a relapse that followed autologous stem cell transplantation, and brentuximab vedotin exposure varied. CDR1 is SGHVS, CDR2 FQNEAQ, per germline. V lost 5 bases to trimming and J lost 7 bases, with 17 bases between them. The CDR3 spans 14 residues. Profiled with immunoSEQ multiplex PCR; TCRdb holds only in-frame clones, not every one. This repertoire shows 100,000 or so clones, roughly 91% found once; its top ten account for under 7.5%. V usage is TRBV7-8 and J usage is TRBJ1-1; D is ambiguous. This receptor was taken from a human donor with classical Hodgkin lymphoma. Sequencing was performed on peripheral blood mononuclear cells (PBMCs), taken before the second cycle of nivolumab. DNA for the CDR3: TGTGCCAGCAGCCCCCCTGAGGTATCAAGTGAAGCTTTCTTT. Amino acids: CASSPPEVSSEAFF.